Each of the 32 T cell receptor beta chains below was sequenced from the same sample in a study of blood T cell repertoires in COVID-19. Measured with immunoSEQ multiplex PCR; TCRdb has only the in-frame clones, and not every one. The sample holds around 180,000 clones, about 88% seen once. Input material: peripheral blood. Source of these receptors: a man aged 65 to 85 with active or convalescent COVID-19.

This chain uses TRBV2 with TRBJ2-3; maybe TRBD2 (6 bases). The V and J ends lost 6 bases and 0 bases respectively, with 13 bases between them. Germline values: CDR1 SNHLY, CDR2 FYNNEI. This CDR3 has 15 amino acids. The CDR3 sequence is CASRDPGGSTDTQYF. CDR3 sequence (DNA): TGTGCCAGCAGGGACCCTGGGGGGAGCACAGATACGCAGTATTTT.

The chain's CDR3 is CATSRDEGETVNQPQHF. CDR3 DNA: TGTGCCACCAGCAGAGATGAAGGTGAGACAGTAAATCAGCCCCAGCATTTT. This chain connects TRBV15 to TRBJ1-5, with TRBD1 as a possible D gene (5 bases). The germline CDR1 and CDR2 sequences are LNHNV and YYDKDF (reference sequence). The CDR3 is 17 amino acids. The germline V and J ends were trimmed by 0 bases and 4 bases, with 16 bases remaining between them. The full variable domain, completed using reference TRBV15 and TRBJ1-5, is DAMVIQNPRYQVTQFGKPVTLSCSQTLNHNVMYWYQQKSSQAPKLLFHYYDKDFNNEADTPDNFQSRRPNTSFCFLDIRSPGLGDTAMYLCATSRDEGETVNQPQHFGDGTRLSIL.

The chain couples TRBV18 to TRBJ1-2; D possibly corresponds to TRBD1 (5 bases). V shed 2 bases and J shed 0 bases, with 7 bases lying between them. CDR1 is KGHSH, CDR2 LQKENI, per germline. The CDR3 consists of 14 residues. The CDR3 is CASSPSGANYGYTF. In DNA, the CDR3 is TGTGCCAGCTCACCATCGGGGGCTAACTATGGCTACACCTTC.

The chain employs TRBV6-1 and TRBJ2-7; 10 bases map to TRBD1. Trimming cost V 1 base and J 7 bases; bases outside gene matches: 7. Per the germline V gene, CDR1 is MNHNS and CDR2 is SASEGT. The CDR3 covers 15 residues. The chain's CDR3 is CASSEVGTGAEEQYF. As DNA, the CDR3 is TGTGCCAGCAGTGAAGTTGGGACAGGGGCGGAGGAGCAGTACTTC.

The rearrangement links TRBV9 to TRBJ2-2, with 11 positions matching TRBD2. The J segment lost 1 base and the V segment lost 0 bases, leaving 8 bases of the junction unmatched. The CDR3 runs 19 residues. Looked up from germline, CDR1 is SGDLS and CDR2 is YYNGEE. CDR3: CASSVATSGRLGNTGELFF. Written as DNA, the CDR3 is TGTGCCAGCAGCGTAGCTACTAGCGGGAGATTGGGGAACACCGGGGAGCTGTTTTTT.

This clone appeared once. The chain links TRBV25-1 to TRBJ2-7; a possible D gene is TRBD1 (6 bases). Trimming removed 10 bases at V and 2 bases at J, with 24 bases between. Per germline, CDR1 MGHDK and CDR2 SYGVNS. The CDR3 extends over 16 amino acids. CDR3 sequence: CATSLPTGPRPYEQYF. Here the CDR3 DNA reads TGTGCCACCTCCCTCCCGACAGGTCCCCGACCCTACGAGCAGTACTTC.

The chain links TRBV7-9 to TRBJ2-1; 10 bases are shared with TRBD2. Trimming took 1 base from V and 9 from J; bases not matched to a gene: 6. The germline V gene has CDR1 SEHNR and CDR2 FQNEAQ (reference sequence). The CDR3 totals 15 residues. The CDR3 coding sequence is TGTGCCAGCAGCTTAGAGCCTAGCGGGGGAGGTGAGCAGTTCTTC. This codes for CASSLEPSGGGEQFF.

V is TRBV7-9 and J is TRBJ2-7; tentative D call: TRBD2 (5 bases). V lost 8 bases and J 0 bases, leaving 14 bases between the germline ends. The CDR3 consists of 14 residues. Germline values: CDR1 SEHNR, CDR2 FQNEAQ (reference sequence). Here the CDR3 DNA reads TGTGCCAGCCTGGGAGCGCTCCCCTCCTACGAGCAGTACTTC. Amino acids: CASLGALPSYEQYF.

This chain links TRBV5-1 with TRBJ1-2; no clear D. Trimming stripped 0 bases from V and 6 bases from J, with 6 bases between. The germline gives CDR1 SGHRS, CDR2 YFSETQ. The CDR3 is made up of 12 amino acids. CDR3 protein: CASSLDQDGYTF. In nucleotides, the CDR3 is TGCGCCAGCAGCTTGGACCAGGATGGCTACACCTTC.

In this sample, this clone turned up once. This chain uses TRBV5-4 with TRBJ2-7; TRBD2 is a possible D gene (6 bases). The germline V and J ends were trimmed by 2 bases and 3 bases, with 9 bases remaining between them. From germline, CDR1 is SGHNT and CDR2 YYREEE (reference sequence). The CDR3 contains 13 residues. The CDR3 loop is CASSFPGSYEQYF. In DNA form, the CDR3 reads TGTGCCAGCAGCTTTCCCGGGAGCTACGAGCAGTACTTC.

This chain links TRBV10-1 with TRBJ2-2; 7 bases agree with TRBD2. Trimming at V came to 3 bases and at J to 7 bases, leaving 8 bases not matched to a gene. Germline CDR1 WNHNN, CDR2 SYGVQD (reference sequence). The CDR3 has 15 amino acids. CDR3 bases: TGCGCCAGCAGTGACGAGGGAGGGCCCAGCGGGGAGCTGTTTTTT. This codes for CASSDEGGPSGELFF.

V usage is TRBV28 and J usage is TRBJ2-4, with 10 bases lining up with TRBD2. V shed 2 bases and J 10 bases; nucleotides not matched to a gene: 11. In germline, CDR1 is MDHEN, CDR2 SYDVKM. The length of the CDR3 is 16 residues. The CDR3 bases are TGTGCCAGCAGTTTAACCCAGCGGGGGGGGGTAATTATTCAGTACTTC. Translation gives CASSLTQRGGVIIQYF.

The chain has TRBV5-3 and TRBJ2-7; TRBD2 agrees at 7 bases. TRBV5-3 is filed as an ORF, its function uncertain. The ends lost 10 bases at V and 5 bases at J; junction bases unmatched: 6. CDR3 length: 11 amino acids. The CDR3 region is CARLARHEQYF. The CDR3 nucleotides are TGTGCCCGACTAGCCAGGCACGAGCAGTACTTC.

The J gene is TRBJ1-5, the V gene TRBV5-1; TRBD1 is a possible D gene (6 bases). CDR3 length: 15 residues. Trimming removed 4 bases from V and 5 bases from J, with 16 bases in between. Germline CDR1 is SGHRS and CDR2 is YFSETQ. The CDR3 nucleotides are TGCGCCAGCAGCAAAACAGGGTACAGCGATCAGCCCCAGCATTTT. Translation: CASSKTGYSDQPQHF. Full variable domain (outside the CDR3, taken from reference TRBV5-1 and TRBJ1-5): KAGVTQTPRYLIKTRGQQVTLSCSPISGHRSVSWYQQTPGQGLQFLFEYFSETQRNKGNFPGRFSGRQFSNSRSEMNVSTLELGDSALYLCASSKTGYSDQPQHFGDGTRLSIL.

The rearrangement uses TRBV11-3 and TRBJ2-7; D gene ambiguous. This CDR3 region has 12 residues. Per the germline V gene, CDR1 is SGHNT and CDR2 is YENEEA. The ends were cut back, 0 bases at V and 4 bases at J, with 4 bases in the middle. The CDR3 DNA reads TGTGCCAGCAGCTTAGACGGGTACGAGCAGTACTTC. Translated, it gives CASSLDGYEQYF. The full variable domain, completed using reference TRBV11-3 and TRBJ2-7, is EAGVVQSPRYKIIEKKQPVAFWCNPISGHNTLYWYLQNLGQGPELLIRYENEEAVDDSQLPKDRFSAERLKGVDSTLKIQPAELGDSAVYLCASSLDGYEQYFGPGTRLTVT.

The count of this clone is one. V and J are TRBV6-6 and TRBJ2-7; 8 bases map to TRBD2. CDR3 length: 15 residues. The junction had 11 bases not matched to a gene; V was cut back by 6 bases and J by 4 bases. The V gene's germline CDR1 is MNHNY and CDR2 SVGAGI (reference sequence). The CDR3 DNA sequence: TGTGCCAGCAGACCTTCGGGAGGGGGGATTTACGAGCAGTACTTC. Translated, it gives CASRPSGGGIYEQYF.

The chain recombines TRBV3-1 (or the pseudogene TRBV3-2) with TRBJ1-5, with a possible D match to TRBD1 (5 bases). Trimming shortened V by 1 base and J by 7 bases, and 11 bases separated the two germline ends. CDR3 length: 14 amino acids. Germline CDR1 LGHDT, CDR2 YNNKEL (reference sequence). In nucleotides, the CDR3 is TGTGCCAGCAGCCAAGCTGGGGCCAACCAGCCCCAGCATTTT. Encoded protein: CASSQAGANQPQHF.

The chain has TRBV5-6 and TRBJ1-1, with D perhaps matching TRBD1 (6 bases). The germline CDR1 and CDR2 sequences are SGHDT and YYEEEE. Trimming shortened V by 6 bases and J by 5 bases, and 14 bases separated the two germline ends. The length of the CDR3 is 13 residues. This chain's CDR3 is CASTAVRGTEAFF. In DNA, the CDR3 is TGTGCCAGCACAGCGGTCAGGGGAACTGAAGCTTTCTTT. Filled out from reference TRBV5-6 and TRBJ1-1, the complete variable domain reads DAGVTQSPTHLIKTRGQQVTLRCSPKSGHDTVSWYQQALGQGPQFIFQYYEEEERQRGNFPDRFSGHQFPNYSSELNVNALLLGDSALYLCASTAVRGTEAFFGQGTRLTVV.

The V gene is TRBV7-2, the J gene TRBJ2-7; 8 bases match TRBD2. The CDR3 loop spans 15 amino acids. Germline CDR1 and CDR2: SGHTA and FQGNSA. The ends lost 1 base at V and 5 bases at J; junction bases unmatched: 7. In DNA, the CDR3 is TGTGCCAGCAGCTTAGTTGACGCGGGGGGCCACGAGCAGTACTTC. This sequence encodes CASSLVDAGGHEQYF.

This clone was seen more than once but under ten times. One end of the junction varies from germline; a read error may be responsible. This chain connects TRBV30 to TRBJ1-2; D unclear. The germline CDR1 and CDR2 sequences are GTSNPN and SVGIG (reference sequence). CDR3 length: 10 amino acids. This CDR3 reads CAWRENSLSF. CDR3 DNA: TGTGCCTGGAGGGAAAACAGCCTTAGCTTC.

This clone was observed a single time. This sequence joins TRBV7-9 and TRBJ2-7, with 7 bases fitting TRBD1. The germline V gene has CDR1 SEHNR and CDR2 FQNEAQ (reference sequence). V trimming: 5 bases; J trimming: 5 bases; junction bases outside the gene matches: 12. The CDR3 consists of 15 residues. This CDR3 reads CASSTRDRGWHEQYF. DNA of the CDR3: TGTGCCAGCAGCACCCGGGACAGAGGTTGGCACGAGCAGTACTTC.

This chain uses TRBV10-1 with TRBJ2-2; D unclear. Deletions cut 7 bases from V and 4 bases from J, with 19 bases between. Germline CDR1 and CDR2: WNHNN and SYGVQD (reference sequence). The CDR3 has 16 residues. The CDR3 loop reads CASTDDSIGSTGELFF. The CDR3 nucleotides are TGCGCCAGCACCGACGACTCCATCGGTAGCACCGGGGAGCTGTTTTTT.

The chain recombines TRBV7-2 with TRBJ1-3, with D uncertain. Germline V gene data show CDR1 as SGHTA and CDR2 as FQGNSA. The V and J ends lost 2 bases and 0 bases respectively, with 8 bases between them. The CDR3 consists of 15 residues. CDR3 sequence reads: CASSLSGSSGNTIYF. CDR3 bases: TGTGCCAGCAGCTTAAGCGGGTCCTCTGGAAACACCATATATTTT.

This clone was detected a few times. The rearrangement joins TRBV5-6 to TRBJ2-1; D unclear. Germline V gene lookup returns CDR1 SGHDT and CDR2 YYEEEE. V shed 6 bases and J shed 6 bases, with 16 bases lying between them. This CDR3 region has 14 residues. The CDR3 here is CASTTRWQRNEQFF. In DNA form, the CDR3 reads TGTGCCAGCACTACCCGTTGGCAGCGCAATGAGCAGTTCTTC.

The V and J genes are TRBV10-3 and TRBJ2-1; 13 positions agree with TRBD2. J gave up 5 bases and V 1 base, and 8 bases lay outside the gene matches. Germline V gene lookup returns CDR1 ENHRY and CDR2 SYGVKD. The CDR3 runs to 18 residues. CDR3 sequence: CAISELLAGGPHNNEQFF. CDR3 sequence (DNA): TGTGCCATCAGTGAGTTACTAGCGGGGGGGCCCCATAACAATGAGCAGTTCTTC.

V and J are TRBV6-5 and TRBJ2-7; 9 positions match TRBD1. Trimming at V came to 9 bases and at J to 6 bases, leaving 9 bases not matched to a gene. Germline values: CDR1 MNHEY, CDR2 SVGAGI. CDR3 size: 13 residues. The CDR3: CARGTDRGTEQYF. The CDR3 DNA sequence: TGTGCCAGGGGGACTGACAGGGGGACCGAGCAGTACTTC.

CDR3 coding DNA: TGCGCCAGCAGGATGACTGGGACTAGCAATGAGCAGTTCTTC. Its protein product is CASRMTGTSNEQFF. The V and J genes are TRBV4-3 and TRBJ2-1, with TRBD2 matching over 8 bases. V was clipped by 6 bases and J by 6 bases; unmatched bases: 7. The CDR3 contains 14 residues. Per the germline V gene, CDR1 is LGHNA and CDR2 is YSLEER.

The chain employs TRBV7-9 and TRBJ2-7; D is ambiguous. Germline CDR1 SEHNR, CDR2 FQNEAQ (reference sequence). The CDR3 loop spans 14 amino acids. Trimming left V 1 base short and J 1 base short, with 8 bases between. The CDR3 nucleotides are TGTGCCAGCAGCTTAGGGGCACCTTCCTACGAGCAGTACTTC. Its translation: CASSLGAPSYEQYF. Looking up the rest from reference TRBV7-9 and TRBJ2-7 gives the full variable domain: DTGVSQNPRHKITKRGQNVTFRCDPISEHNRLYWYRQTLGQGPEFLTYFQNEAQLEKSRLLSDRFSAERPKGSFSTLEIQRTEQGDSAMYLCASSLGAPSYEQYFGPGTRLTVT.

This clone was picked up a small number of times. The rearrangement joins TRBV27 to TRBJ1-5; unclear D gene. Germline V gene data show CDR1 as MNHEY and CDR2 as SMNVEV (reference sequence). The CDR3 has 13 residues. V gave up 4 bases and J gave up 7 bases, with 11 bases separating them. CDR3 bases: TGTGCCAGCAGTTCGAGTAGCGGCCAGCCCCAGCATTTT. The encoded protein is CASSSSSGQPQHF.

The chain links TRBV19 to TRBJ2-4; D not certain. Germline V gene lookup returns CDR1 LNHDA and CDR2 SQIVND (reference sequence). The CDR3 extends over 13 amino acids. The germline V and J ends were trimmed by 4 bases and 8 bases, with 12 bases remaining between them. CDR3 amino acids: CASSRIAQDIQYF. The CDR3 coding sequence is TGTGCCAGTAGTAGAATCGCTCAGGACATTCAGTACTTC.

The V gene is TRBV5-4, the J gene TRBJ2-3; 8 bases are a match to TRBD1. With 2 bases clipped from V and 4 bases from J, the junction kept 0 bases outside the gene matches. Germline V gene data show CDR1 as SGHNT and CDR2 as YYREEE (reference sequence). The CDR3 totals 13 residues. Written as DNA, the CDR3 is TGTGCCAGCAGCTTACAGGGGGCAGATACGCAGTATTTT. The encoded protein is CASSLQGADTQYF.

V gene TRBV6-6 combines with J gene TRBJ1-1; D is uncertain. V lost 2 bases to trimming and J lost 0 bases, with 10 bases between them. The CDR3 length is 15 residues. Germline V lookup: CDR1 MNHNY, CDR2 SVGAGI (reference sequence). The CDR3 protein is CASSYSPGMNTEAFF. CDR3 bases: TGTGCCAGCAGTTACAGTCCGGGTATGAACACTGAAGCTTTCTTT.